This TCR beta chain came from a study of CD8 T cells in ankylosing spondylitis. TCRdb recomputed calls from the 5' RACE reads with MiXCR, one row per CDR3 protein. The top ten hold roughly 9.2% of the sample, which has 300,000 to 400,000 distinct CDR3 sequences, 11% seen once. There are a few counts of this clonotype. The receptor comes from a female donor with ankylosing spondylitis or in good health (not recorded which). Material: blood, either unsorted or a sorted T cell fraction (not recorded which).

The DNA of the CDR3 is TGTGCCAGCAGCCCCGGGGATCGGAATCAGCCCCAGCATTTT. Translation gives CASSPGDRNQPQHF. V gene TRBV4-2 combines with J gene TRBJ1-5, with D unclear. V lost 4 bases, J lost 4 bases, and 11 bases lay in between. The CDR3 runs to 14 residues. Germline V lookup: CDR1 LGHNA, CDR2 YNFKEQ.